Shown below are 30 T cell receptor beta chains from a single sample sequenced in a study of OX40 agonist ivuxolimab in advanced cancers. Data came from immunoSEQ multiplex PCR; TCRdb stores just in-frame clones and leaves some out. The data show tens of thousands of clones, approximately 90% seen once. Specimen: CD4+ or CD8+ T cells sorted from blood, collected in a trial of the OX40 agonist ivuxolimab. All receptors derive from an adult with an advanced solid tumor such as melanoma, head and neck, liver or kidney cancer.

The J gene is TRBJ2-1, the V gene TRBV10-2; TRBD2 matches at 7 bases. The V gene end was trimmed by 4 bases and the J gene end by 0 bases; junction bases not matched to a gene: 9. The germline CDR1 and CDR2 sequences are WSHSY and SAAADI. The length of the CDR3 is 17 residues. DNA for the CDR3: TGCGCCAGCAGTGGTTGGGGAGCGGGGAGCTCCTACAATGAGCAGTTCTTC. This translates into CASSGWGAGSSYNEQFF.

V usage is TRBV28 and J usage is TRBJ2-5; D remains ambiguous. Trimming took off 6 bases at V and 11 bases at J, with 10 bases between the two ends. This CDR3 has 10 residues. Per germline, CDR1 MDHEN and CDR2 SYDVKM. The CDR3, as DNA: TGTGCCAGCAGCCTAGAGGAGCAGTACTTC. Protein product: CASSLEEQYF.

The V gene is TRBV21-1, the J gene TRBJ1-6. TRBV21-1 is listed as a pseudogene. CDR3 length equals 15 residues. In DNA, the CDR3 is TGTGCCAGCAGCAAATTGTGGACTGAGGACTCACCCCTCCACTTT. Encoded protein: CASSKLWTEDSPLHF.

CDR3 nucleotides: TGCGCCAGCAGCGTGGGACAGGGGGCGAAGGGATATTCACCCCTCCACTTT. Translated, it gives CASSVGQGAKGYSPLHF. The J gene is TRBJ1-6, the V gene TRBV5-1; 12 nucleotides match TRBD1. CDR1 and CDR2 (germline): SGHRS, YFSETQ. The ends lost 4 bases at V and 8 bases at J; junction bases unmatched: 10. CDR3 size: 17 residues.

The CDR3 DNA reads TGCAGTGCTAGGGGCCTCACTGAAGCTTTCTTT. Its translation: CSARGLTEAFF. The V gene is TRBV20-1, the J gene TRBJ1-1; D is unclear. The V and J ends lost 3 bases and 4 bases respectively, with 6 bases between them. The CDR3 spans 11 residues. CDR1 is DFQATT, CDR2 SNEGSKA, per germline (reference sequence).

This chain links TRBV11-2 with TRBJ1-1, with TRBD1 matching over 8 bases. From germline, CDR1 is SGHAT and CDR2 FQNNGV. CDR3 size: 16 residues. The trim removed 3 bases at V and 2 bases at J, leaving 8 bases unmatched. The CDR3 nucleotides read TGTGCCAGCAGCTTCCAGACAGGGGTGAGAAACACTGAAGCTTTCTTT. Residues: CASSFQTGVRNTEAFF. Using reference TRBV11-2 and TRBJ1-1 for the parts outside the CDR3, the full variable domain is EAGVAQSPRYKIIEKRQSVAFWCNPISGHATLYWYQQILGQGPKLLIQFQNNGVVDDSQLPKDRFSAERLKGVDSTLKIQPAKLEDSAVYLCASSFQTGVRNTEAFFGQGTRLTVV.

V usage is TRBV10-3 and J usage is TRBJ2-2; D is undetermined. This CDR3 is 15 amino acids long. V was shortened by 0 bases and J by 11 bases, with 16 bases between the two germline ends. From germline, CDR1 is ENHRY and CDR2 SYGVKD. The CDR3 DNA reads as TGTGCCATCAGTGAGTCTTTGACCGCACTTGGAGAGCTGTTTTTT. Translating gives CAISESLTALGELFF.

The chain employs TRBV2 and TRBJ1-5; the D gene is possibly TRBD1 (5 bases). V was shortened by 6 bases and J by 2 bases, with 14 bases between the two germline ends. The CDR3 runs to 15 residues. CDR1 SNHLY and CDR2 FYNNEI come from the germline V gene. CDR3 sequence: CASSWGFGGNQPQHF. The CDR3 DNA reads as TGTGCCAGCAGCTGGGGCTTCGGGGGCAATCAGCCCCAGCATTTT.

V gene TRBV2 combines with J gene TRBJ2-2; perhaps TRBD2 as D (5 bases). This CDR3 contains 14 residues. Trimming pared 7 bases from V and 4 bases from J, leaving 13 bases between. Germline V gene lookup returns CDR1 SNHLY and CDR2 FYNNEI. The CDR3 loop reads CASTSLRGTGELFF. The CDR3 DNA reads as TGTGCCAGCACCTCTCTCCGGGGCACCGGGGAGCTGTTTTTT.

CDR3 in amino acids: CASSSAFLSTDTQYF. As DNA, the CDR3 is TGTGCCAGCAGCTCAGCGTTCCTTAGCACAGATACGCAGTATTTT. The chain uses TRBV7-9 and TRBJ2-3; no reliable D call. The V gene lost 4 bases and the J gene lost 0 bases, with 11 bases spanning the gap. Per germline, CDR1 SEHNR and CDR2 FQNEAQ (reference sequence). CDR3 length: 15 residues.

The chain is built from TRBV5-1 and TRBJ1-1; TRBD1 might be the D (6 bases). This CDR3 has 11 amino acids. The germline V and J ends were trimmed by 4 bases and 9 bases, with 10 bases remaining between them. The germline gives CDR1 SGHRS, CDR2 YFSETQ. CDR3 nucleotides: TGCGCCAGCAGCGGTACAGGGCAAGCTTTCTTT. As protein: CASSGTGQAFF. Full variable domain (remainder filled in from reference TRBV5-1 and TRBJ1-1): KAGVTQTPRYLIKTRGQQVTLSCSPISGHRSVSWYQQTPGQGLQFLFEYFSETQRNKGNFPGRFSGRQFSNSRSEMNVSTLELGDSALYLCASSGTGQAFFGQGTRLTVV.

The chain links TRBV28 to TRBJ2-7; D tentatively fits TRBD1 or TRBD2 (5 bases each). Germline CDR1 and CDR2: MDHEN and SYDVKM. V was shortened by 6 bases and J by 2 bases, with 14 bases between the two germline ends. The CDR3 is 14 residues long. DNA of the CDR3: TGTGCCAGCAGGCTAGTGGGACCTCCCTACGAGCAGTACTTC. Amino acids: CASRLVGPPYEQYF.

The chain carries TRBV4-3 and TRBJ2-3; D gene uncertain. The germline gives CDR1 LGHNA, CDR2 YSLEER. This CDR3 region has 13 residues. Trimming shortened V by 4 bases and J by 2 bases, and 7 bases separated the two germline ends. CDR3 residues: CASSREDTDTQYF. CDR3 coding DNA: TGCGCCAGCAGCCGAGAAGACACAGATACGCAGTATTTT.

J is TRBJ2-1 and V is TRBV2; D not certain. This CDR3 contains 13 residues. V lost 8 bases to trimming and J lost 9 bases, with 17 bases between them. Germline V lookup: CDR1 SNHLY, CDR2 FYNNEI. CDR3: CASVSVGRTEQFF. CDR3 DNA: TGTGCCAGCGTGAGCGTAGGCCGCACTGAGCAGTTCTTC. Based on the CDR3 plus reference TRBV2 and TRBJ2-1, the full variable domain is EPEVTQTPSHQVTQMGQEVILRCVPISNHLYFYWYRQILGQKVEFLVSFYNNEISEKSEIFDDQFSVERPDGSNFTLKIRSTKLEDSAMYFCASVSVGRTEQFFGPGTRLTVL.

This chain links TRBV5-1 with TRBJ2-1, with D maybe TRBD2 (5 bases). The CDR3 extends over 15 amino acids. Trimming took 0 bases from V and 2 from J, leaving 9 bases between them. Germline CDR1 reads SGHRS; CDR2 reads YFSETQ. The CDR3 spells CASSLGEGPYNEQFF. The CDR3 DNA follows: TGCGCCAGCAGCTTGGGAGAGGGTCCCTACAATGAGCAGTTCTTC.

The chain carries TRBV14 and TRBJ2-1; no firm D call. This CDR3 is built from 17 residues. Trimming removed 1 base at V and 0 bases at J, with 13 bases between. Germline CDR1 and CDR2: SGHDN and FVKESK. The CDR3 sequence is CASSQGVGTGSYNEQFF. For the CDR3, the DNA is TGTGCCAGCAGCCAAGGCGTAGGAACGGGCTCCTACAATGAGCAGTTCTTC.

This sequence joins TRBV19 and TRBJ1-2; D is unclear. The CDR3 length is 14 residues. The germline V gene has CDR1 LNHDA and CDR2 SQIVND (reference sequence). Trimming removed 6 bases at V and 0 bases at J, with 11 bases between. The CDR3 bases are TGTGCCAGTAGGACCCCCGGGGCTAACTATGGCTACACCTTC. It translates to CASRTPGANYGYTF. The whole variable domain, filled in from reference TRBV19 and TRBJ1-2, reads DGGITQSPKYLFRKEGQNVTLSCEQNLNHDAMYWYRQDPGQGLRLIYYSQIVNDFQKGDIAEGYSVSREKKESFPLTVTSAQKNPTAFYLCASRTPGANYGYTFGSGTRLTVV.

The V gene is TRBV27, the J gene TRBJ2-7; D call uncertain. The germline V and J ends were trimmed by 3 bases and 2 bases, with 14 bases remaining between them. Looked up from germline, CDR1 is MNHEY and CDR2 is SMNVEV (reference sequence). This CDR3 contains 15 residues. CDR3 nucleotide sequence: TGTGCCAGCAGTTTCCTGGGCGCTGGCACCTACGAGCAGTACTTC. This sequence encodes CASSFLGAGTYEQYF.

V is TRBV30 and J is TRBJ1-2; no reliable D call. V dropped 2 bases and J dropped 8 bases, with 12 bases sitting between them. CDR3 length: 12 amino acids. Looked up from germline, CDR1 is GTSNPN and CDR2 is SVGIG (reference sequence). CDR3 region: CAWSPGRGGYTF. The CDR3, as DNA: TGTGCCTGGAGTCCTGGACGTGGCGGCTACACCTTC.

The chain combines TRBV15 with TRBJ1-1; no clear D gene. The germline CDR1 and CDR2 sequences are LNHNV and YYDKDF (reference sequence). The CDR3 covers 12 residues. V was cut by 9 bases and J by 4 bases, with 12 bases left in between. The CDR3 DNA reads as TGTGCCACGCGGCGGGGAGCCACTGAAGCTTTCTTT. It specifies CATRRGATEAFF.

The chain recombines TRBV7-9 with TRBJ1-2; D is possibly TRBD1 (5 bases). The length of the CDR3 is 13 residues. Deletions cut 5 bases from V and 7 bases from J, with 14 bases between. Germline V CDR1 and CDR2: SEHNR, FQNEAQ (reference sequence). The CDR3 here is CASSRDRTTGYTF. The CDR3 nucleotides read TGTGCCAGCAGCCGAGACAGAACAACTGGCTACACCTTC.

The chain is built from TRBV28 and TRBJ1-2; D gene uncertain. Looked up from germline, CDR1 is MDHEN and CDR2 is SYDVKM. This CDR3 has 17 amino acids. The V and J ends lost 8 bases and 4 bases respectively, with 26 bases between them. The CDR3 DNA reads TGTGCCAGCTTAGTTCCTGGGGTGTTGGGAAACTTCTATGGCTACACCTTC. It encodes CASLVPGVLGNFYGYTF.

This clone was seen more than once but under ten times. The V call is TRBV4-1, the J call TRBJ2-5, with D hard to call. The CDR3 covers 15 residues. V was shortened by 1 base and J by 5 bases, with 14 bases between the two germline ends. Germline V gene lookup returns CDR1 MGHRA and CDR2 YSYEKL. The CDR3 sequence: CASSQVISVRETQYF. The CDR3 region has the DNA TGCGCCAGCAGCCAAGTTATTAGTGTCCGGGAGACCCAGTACTTC.

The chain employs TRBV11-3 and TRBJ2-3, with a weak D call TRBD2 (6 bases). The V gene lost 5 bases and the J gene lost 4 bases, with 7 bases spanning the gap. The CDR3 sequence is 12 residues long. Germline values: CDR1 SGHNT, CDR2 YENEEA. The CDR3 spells CASSRLADTQYF. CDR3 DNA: TGTGCCAGCAGCCGACTAGCAGATACGCAGTATTTT.

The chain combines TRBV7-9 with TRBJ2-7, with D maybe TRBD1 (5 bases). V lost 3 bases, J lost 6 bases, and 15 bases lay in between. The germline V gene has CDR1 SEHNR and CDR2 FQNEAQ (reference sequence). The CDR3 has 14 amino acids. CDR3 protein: CASSFAWGSGEQYF. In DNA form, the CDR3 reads TGTGCCAGCAGCTTCGCATGGGGCTCGGGCGAGCAGTACTTC.

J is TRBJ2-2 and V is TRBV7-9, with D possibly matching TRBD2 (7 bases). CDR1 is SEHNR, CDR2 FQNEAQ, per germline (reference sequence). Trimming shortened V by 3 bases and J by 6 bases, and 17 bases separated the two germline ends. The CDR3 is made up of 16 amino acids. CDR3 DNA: TGTGCCAGCAGCTTGGGGAGCGGGACAAGGTCCGGGGAGCTGTTTTTT. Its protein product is CASSLGSGTRSGELFF.

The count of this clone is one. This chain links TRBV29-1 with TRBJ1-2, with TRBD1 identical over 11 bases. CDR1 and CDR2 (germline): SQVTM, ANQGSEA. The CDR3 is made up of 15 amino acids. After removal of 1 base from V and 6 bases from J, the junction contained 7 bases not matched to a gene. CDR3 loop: CSVEVGTGGIDGYTF. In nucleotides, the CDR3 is TGCAGCGTTGAAGTCGGGACAGGGGGTATTGATGGCTACACCTTC.

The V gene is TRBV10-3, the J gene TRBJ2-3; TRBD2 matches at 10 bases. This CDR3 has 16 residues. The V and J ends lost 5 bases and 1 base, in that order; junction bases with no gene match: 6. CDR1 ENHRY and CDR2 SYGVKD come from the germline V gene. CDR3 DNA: TGTGCCATCAGTAGAAAGCGGGAGGGCGGCACAGATACGCAGTATTTT. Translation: CAISRKREGGTDTQYF.

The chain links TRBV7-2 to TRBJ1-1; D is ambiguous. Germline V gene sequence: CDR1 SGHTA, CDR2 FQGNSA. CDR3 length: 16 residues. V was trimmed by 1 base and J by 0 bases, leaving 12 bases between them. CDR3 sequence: CASSLVGGSMNTEAFF. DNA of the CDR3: TGTGCCAGCAGCTTAGTAGGAGGATCCATGAACACTGAAGCTTTCTTT.

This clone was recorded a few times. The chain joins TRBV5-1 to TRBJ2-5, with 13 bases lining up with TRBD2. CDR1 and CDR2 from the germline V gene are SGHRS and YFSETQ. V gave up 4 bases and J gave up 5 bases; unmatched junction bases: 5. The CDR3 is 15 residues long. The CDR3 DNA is TGCGCCAGCAGCGCCGGACTAGCGGGAGTCGAGACCCAGTACTTC. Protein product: CASSAGLAGVETQYF.